Below are 32 T cell receptor beta chains sequenced from a single sample in a study of cytomegalovirus exposure and HLA in healthy donors. A multiplex PCR was run with 60 Vbeta primers and 13 Jbeta primers. Repertoires were generated with immunoSEQ multiplex PCR, while TCRdb's copy carries only in-frame clones and drops some. The table includes fewer than 90,000 clones, over 75% detected once. Sequenced: PBMCs. Source of these receptors: a female donor in good health and CMV-seronegative.

This chain uses TRBV15 with TRBJ2-7, with 9 positions matching TRBD2. The germline gives CDR1 LNHNV, CDR2 YYDKDF (reference sequence). The junction had 14 bases not matched to a gene; V was cut back by 2 bases and J by 3 bases. The CDR3 length is 18 residues. The DNA for the CDR3 is TGTGCCACCAGCAGAAACACCGGGACTAGCTACGGACTCTACGAGCAGTACTTC. This gives the protein CATSRNTGTSYGLYEQYF.

The chain is built from TRBV6-5 and TRBJ1-3, with 7 bases fitting TRBD1. Germline lookup yields CDR1 MNHEY and CDR2 SVGAGI. The CDR3 covers 15 residues. V lost 5 bases, J lost 0 bases, and 4 bases stayed unmatched. Here the CDR3 reads CASSRQGSSGNTIYF. The CDR3 coding sequence is TGTGCCAGCAGTCGACAGGGTAGCTCTGGAAACACCATATATTTT.

The chain links TRBV28 to TRBJ1-5; 7 bases align to TRBD1. With 4 bases clipped from V and 7 bases from J, the junction kept 13 bases outside the gene matches. There are 16 residues in the CDR3. Germline CDR1 MDHEN, CDR2 SYDVKM. DNA of the CDR3: TGTGCCAGCAGTTCCCCGACAGGGATGAAGGGGCAGCCCCAGCATTTT. Encoded protein: CASSSPTGMKGQPQHF.

This clone appeared once. The CDR3 protein is CASSIVWTGTGEQYF. The CDR3 bases are TGTGCCAGTAGTATCGTCTGGACAGGGACCGGCGAGCAGTACTTC. The V call is TRBV19, the J call TRBJ2-7; 8 positions match TRBD1. CDR1 is LNHDA and CDR2 is SQIVND in the germline V gene (reference sequence). The CDR3 length is 15 residues. V shed 3 bases, J shed 6 bases, and the junction held 10 bases outside the gene matches.

This rearrangement joins TRBV19 to TRBJ2-5, with D possibly TRBD2 on 7 matching bases. Per germline, CDR1 LNHDA and CDR2 SQIVND (reference sequence). V shed 3 bases and J shed 2 bases, with 16 bases lying between them. The length of the CDR3 is 16 residues. The CDR3 here is CASSIGGAPGQETQYF. In DNA form, the CDR3 reads TGTGCCAGTAGTATTGGGGGGGCGCCGGGGCAAGAGACCCAGTACTTC. Full variable domain (outside the CDR3, taken from reference TRBV19 and TRBJ2-5): DGGITQSPKYLFRKEGQNVTLSCEQNLNHDAMYWYRQDPGQGLRLIYYSQIVNDFQKGDIAEGYSVSREKKESFPLTVTSAQKNPTAFYLCASSIGGAPGQETQYFGPGTRLLVL.

The CDR3 spells CASSLAVEGETQYF. The DNA for the CDR3 is TGCGCCAGCAGCTTGGCCGTGGAGGGGGAGACCCAGTACTTC. The V and J genes are TRBV5-1 and TRBJ2-5, with D perhaps matching TRBD2 (6 bases). The V end lost 0 bases, the J end lost 5 bases, and 11 bases lay between the germline ends. Germline CDR1 and CDR2: SGHRS and YFSETQ. The CDR3 has 14 amino acids.

The genes are TRBV19 and TRBJ1-1, with D unclear. Germline V gives CDR1 LNHDA, CDR2 SQIVND (reference sequence). The V and J ends lost 6 bases and 2 bases respectively, with 16 bases between them. CDR3 size: 15 residues. CDR3 sequence: CASSLAVTANTEAFF. As DNA, the CDR3 is TGTGCCAGTAGCTTAGCGGTTACAGCTAACACTGAAGCTTTCTTT.

This clone was counted only a few times. This chain connects TRBV11-3 to TRBJ1-1; TRBD1 matches at 7 bases. V shed 4 bases, J shed 5 bases, and the junction held 1 base outside the gene matches. The CDR3 is 12 residues long. The germline CDR1 and CDR2 sequences are SGHNT and YENEEA. The CDR3 reads CASSSTGTEAFF. DNA of the CDR3: TGTGCCAGCAGCTCGACAGGGACTGAAGCTTTCTTT.

The V call is TRBV5-1, the J call TRBJ2-5, with D possibly matching TRBD1 (6 bases). Trimming pared 4 bases from V and 2 bases from J, leaving 12 bases between. CDR1 SGHRS and CDR2 YFSETQ come from the germline V gene. This CDR3 has 14 residues. In DNA form, the CDR3 reads TGCGCCAGCAGCCCTGGACAGAATCAAGAGACCCAGTACTTC. Protein product: CASSPGQNQETQYF.

This clone has more than one count but fewer than ten. The rearrangement uses TRBV4-1 and TRBJ1-5; D is unclear. The CDR3 extends over 16 amino acids. With 0 bases removed from V and 4 bases from J, the gap between germline ends came to 13 bases. Germline V gene data show CDR1 as MGHRA and CDR2 as YSYEKL. CDR3 nucleotide sequence: TGCGCCAGCAGCCAAGATATGCGGAGGGAGAATCAGCCCCAGCATTTT. This translates into CASSQDMRRENQPQHF.

The chain links TRBV19 to TRBJ1-4; D possibly corresponds to TRBD1 (6 bases). This CDR3 spans 15 amino acids. V lost 5 bases and J 5 bases, leaving 15 bases between the germline ends. Germline V CDR1 and CDR2: LNHDA, SQIVND (reference sequence). CDR3 in DNA: TGTGCCAGTAGTCTGGACAGTTTGGGGAATGAAAAACTGTTTTTT. Protein sequence: CASSLDSLGNEKLFF.

The chain employs TRBV19 and TRBJ2-5; D is undetermined. CDR3 size: 12 residues. The germline gives CDR1 LNHDA, CDR2 SQIVND (reference sequence). Trimming stripped 6 bases from V and 4 bases from J, with 9 bases between. The CDR3 bases are TGTGCCAGTAGACAAGCAGGAGAGACCCAGTACTTC. Translated: CASRQAGETQYF.

The chain couples TRBV6-4 to TRBJ2-1; 8 bases match TRBD2. The ends lost 6 bases at V and 2 bases at J; junction bases unmatched: 3. Germline V gene sequence: CDR1 MRHNA, CDR2 SNTAGT. The CDR3 loop spans 14 amino acids. In DNA form, the CDR3 reads TGTGCCAGCAGCTTAGCGGGGACCTACAATGAGCAGTTCTTC. Translating it yields CASSLAGTYNEQFF.

V usage is TRBV28 and J usage is TRBJ2-7; 9 bases line up with TRBD1. J was trimmed by 0 bases and V by 2 bases; bases with no gene match: 2. There are 15 residues in the CDR3. Germline CDR1 reads MDHEN; CDR2 reads SYDVKM. This CDR3 is CASSLPGQGSYEQYF. The CDR3 DNA sequence: TGTGCCAGCAGTTTACCGGGACAGGGCTCCTACGAGCAGTACTTC.

The genes are TRBV11-2 and TRBJ2-3; D not resolved. This CDR3 comprises 13 residues. Trimming shortened V by 0 bases and J by 9 bases, and 10 bases separated the two germline ends. Per germline, CDR1 SGHAT and CDR2 FQNNGV. The CDR3 DNA follows: TGTGCCAGCAGCTTAGATCCCTCAGGCACGCAGTATTTT. Translating it yields CASSLDPSGTQYF.

This rearrangement joins TRBV2 to TRBJ2-7, with 11 nucleotides matching TRBD2. This CDR3 contains 12 residues. Germline trimming cut 10 bases from V and 6 bases from J; bases unmatched to any gene: 5. The germline CDR1 and CDR2 sequences are SNHLY and FYNNEI. CDR3 DNA sequence: TGTGCCACCACTAGCGGGAGCCGCGAGCAGTACTTC. It yields the protein CATTSGSREQYF.

The rearrangement links TRBV21-1 to TRBJ1-2; TRBD1 is the table's D call and was not checked against the DNA. TRBV21-1 is a pseudogene. This CDR3 contains 16 residues. The CDR3 DNA reads as TGTGCCAGCAGCAAAGAATCGGCGGGGACAGGGAGAGGCTACACCTTC. It encodes CASSKESAGTGRGYTF.

This chain connects TRBV10-1 to TRBJ2-3, with 9 bases identical to TRBD1. The CDR3 length is 14 residues. Germline values: CDR1 WNHNN, CDR2 SYGVQD (reference sequence). The ends lost 2 bases at V and 5 bases at J; junction bases unmatched: 2. The CDR3, as DNA: TGCGCCAGCAGTGAGAACAGGGGGCAAGATACGCAGTATTTT. Translating gives CASSENRGQDTQYF.

The chain uses TRBV7-2 and TRBJ2-7; 9 bases agree with TRBD2. The germline V gene encodes CDR1 SGHTA and CDR2 FQGNSA. The CDR3 length is 17 residues. Trimming at V came to 5 bases and at J to 4 bases, leaving 15 bases not matched to a gene. The CDR3 coding sequence is TGTGCCAGCAGCCCGGGGAGGCTAGCGGGACTATTTTACGAGCAGTACTTC. This gives the protein CASSPGRLAGLFYEQYF.

This chain connects TRBV6-5 to TRBJ2-3; D is uncertain. Per the germline V gene, CDR1 is MNHEY and CDR2 is SVGAGI. V lost 4 bases, J lost 0 bases, and 8 bases lay in between. The CDR3 is made up of 14 amino acids. The CDR3 reads CASSSLASTDTQYF. CDR3 nucleotides: TGTGCCAGCAGTTCACTCGCTAGCACAGATACGCAGTATTTT.

This clone was counted only a few times. The rearrangement uses TRBV5-4 and TRBJ1-1, with 7 bases fitting TRBD1. The J segment lost 1 base and the V segment lost 4 bases, leaving 4 bases of the junction unmatched. There are 14 residues in the CDR3. Germline CDR1 SGHNT, CDR2 YYREEE (reference sequence). The CDR3 region is CASSPGQRNTEAFF. CDR3 sequence (DNA): TGTGCCAGCAGCCCGGGACAGCGGAACACTGAAGCTTTCTTT.

The gene calls are TRBV21-1 and TRBJ2-5; the table names TRBD2, a call not compared with the DNA. TRBV21-1 corresponds to a pseudogene. The CDR3 totals 17 residues. In nucleotides, the CDR3 is TGTGCCAGCAGCAAAGGGACTAGCGGGAGGCTGCTGGAGACCCAGTACTTC. Translating it yields CASSKGTSGRLLETQYF.

The V gene is TRBV7-9, the J gene TRBJ1-2; TRBD1 aligns across 7 bases. This CDR3 region has 15 residues. With 3 bases clipped from V and 4 bases from J, the junction kept 8 bases outside the gene matches. Germline CDR1 is SEHNR and CDR2 is FQNEAQ (reference sequence). CDR3 loop: CASSFGTEMSYGYTF. CDR3 in DNA: TGTGCCAGCAGCTTTGGGACAGAGATGAGCTATGGCTACACCTTC.

CDR3 protein: CASSSGGGAGSYEQYF. CDR3 nucleotide sequence: TGTGCCAGCAGTTCGGGGGGGGGCGCGGGCTCCTACGAGCAGTACTTC. The gene calls are TRBV28 and TRBJ2-7, with 8 bases fitting TRBD2. V lost 4 bases to trimming and J lost 0 bases; unmatched junction nucleotides: 8. CDR1 is MDHEN, CDR2 SYDVKM, per germline. The CDR3 runs to 16 residues.

This sequence joins TRBV5-4 and TRBJ2-7, with 10 positions matching TRBD1. There are 16 residues in the CDR3. The V segment lost 4 bases and the J segment 4 bases; nucleotides outside the gene matches: 11. Germline V gives CDR1 SGHNT, CDR2 YYREEE (reference sequence). The CDR3 nucleotides read TGTGCCAGCAGCCCCAGACAGGGGGCGCGTTGGTACGAGCAGTACTTC. Translating gives CASSPRQGARWYEQYF.

A few counts support this clone. This chain connects TRBV13 to TRBJ2-5, with TRBD2 matching over 13 bases. Germline-derived CDR1 and CDR2 are PRHDT and FYEKMQ (reference sequence). The CDR3 has 16 residues. J lost 5 bases, V lost 5 bases, and 8 bases had no gene match. CDR3 sequence reads: CASSPRTSGSDETQYF. CDR3 sequence (DNA): TGTGCCAGCAGCCCCCGGACTAGCGGGAGTGACGAGACCCAGTACTTC.

The V and J genes are TRBV7-9 and TRBJ2-5; 7 positions match TRBD1. Germline V gene lookup returns CDR1 SEHNR and CDR2 FQNEAQ (reference sequence). V shed 3 bases, J shed 3 bases, and the junction held 1 base outside the gene matches. This CDR3 spans 13 amino acids. CDR3 sequence: CASSFTGEETQYF. CDR3 DNA sequence: TGTGCCAGCAGCTTCACAGGGGAAGAGACCCAGTACTTC.

The chain joins TRBV9 to TRBJ2-7; a weak D match, TRBD2 (7 bases). Germline values: CDR1 SGDLS, CDR2 YYNGEE. Trimming stripped 0 bases from V and 5 bases from J, with 18 bases between. This CDR3 has 16 residues. The CDR3 coding sequence is TGTGCCAGCAGCGTAGCTACGGGGGGCGCGGTGAACGAGCAGTACTTC. Protein: CASSVATGGAVNEQYF.

This clone showed up just a few times. The rearrangement uses TRBV4-3 and TRBJ1-3, with unresolved D. There are 15 residues in the CDR3. Germline values: CDR1 LGHNA, CDR2 YSLEER. V lost 0 bases to trimming and J lost 0 bases, with 6 bases between them. The CDR3: CASSQDFISGNTIYF. The CDR3 DNA follows: TGCGCCAGCAGCCAAGACTTTATCTCTGGAAACACCATATATTTT.

This rearrangement joins TRBV28 to TRBJ1-5; TRBD1 matches 7 bases. Germline lookup yields CDR1 MDHEN and CDR2 SYDVKM. The CDR3 spans 14 residues. Trimming took 10 bases from V and 0 from J; bases not matched to a gene: 6. The CDR3 region is CATRDRYSNQPQHF. In DNA form, the CDR3 reads TGTGCCACCAGGGACAGATATAGCAATCAGCCCCAGCATTTT.

The chain combines TRBV25-1 with TRBJ2-2; 9 nucleotides align to TRBD1. V trimming: 1 base; J trimming: 1 base; junction bases outside the gene matches: 1. Germline V gene lookup returns CDR1 MGHDK and CDR2 SYGVNS. The CDR3 is made up of 16 amino acids. As DNA, the CDR3 is TGTGCCAGCAGTGAATGGGGACAGGGGAACACCGGGGAGCTGTTTTTT. Residues: CASSEWGQGNTGELFF. The full variable domain, rest sourced from reference TRBV25-1 and TRBJ2-2, is EADIYQTPRYLVIGTGKKITLECSQTMGHDKMYWYQQDPGMELHLIHYSYGVNSTEKGDLSSESTVSRIRTEHFPLTLESARPSHTSQYLCASSEWGQGNTGELFFGEGSRLTVL.

This rearrangement joins TRBV28 to TRBJ2-3; 8 nucleotides agree with TRBD2. The CDR3 runs 14 residues. CDR1 and CDR2 from the germline V gene are MDHEN and SYDVKM. In DNA form, the CDR3 reads TGTGTCGCGGGAGCGGGGGTCCGCACAGATACGCAGTATTTT. It codes for CVAGAGVRTDTQYF.